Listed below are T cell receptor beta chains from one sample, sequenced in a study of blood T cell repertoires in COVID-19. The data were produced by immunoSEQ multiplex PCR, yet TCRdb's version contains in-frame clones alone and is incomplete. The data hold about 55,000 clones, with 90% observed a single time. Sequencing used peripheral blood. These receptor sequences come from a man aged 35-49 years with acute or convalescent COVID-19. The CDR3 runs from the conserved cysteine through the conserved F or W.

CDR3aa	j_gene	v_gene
CASSYQGQGDYEQYF	TRBJ2-7	TRBV27
CASSPGTSRRNEQFF	TRBJ2-1	TRBV18
CASSFTGGINSPLHF	TRBJ1-6	TRBV27
CASSQDRQGAQDEQFF	TRBJ2-1	TRBV4-1
CASSPPTDSNTEAFF	TRBJ1-1	TRBV3-1/TRBV3-2
CASSDQRRTSGRENIQYF	TRBJ2-4	TRBV25-1
CASSLRLAGVGELFF	TRBJ2-2	TRBV7-2
CASSLGRGGRTEAFF	TRBJ1-1	TRBV7-6
CASSYSPRQGNQPQHF	TRBJ1-5	TRBV19
CAITGGPYNEQFF	TRBJ2-1	TRBV24-1
CASSPQLAGVGTDTQYF	TRBJ2-3	TRBV18
CASSQTARLANSNQPQHF	TRBJ1-5	TRBV7-6
CATSGRVRYGYTF	TRBJ1-2	TRBV12-3/TRBV12-4
CSVGSGVNYEQYF	TRBJ2-7	TRBV29-1
CAWSGRRVYGYTF	TRBJ1-2	TRBV30
CASRDRGKVFF	TRBJ1-1	TRBV12-3/TRBV12-4
CASRSWEGNTGELFF	TRBJ2-2	TRBV6-6
CASSRLAGGEQYF	TRBJ2-7	TRBV12-3/TRBV12-4
CASSPNRDRNQPQHF	TRBJ1-5	TRBV19
CASKGDRAGWTEAFF	TRBJ1-1	TRBV27
CASRAPGTGGSNEKLFF	TRBJ1-4	TRBV18
CASSDRTYGYTF	TRBJ1-2	TRBV5-8
CASSLSGRVTDTQYF	TRBJ2-3	TRBV7-3
CASSSTRTGAVATEAFF	TRBJ1-1	TRBV5-1
CASSLAPRGEKLFF	TRBJ1-4	TRBV5-5
CASSGSGSRETQYF	TRBJ2-5	TRBV19
CASSQRGTEEAFF	TRBJ1-1	TRBV4-2
CASSPIRGGTDTQYF	TRBJ2-3	TRBV6-2/TRBV6-3
CASSARQGPWAEAFF	TRBJ1-1	TRBV5-8
CASSHGTSSSYNEQFF	TRBJ2-1	TRBV5-4
CASSYRRGDNSPLHF	TRBJ1-6	TRBV6-5
CSVVHPWPFRYTF	TRBJ1-2	TRBV29-1
CASSLDRGQGGGYTF	TRBJ1-2	TRBV11-3
CASSLMGPEAFF	TRBJ1-1	TRBV5-5
CASSYSAPPTDTQYF	TRBJ2-3	TRBV6-2/TRBV6-3
CASSLVTGVSDTQYF	TRBJ2-3	TRBV11-3
CASSLAFPRANEQFF	TRBJ2-1	TRBV7-8
CASAYGNTEAFF	TRBJ1-1	TRBV12-3/TRBV12-4
CASSQEEGQPYEQYF	TRBJ2-7	TRBV4-1
CASSPRAGEGYTF	TRBJ1-2	TRBV18
CASTPFSGLAPSGRSDTQYF	TRBJ2-3	TRBV2
CASSSGGGGIGYTF	TRBJ1-2	TRBV6-5
CASSPPMGQGSYEQYF	TRBJ2-7	TRBV18
CASSFATGLAGDEQYF	TRBJ2-7	TRBV11-2
CAWSVHSWSGSWSSSYNEQFF	TRBJ2-1	TRBV30
CAWGSGLNQPQHF	TRBJ1-5	TRBV30
CASSRKGSQPQHF	TRBJ1-5	TRBV3-1/TRBV3-2
CATSDPSGGNQPQHF	TRBJ1-5	TRBV24-1
CASAKVQTNYGYTF	TRBJ1-2	TRBV6-1
CASSDRGTGELFF	TRBJ2-2	TRBV6-4
CASSLSGGTYSNQPQHF	TRBJ1-5	TRBV27
CASRRTSYEQYF	TRBJ2-7	TRBV6-5
CAIRDAGTLGTEAFF	TRBJ1-1	TRBV10-3
CASSNMLGLYEQYF	TRBJ2-7	TRBV21-1
CASSPGTGGIHGYEQYF	TRBJ2-7	TRBV7-9
CASRGGTGGRYEQYF	TRBJ2-7	TRBV2
CASSDKPYSNQPQHF	TRBJ1-5	TRBV2
CASSEGRPGQGMSEQYF	TRBJ2-7	TRBV28
CASALTGLNTEAFF	TRBJ1-1	TRBV6-6
CASSYGSSGGLEQYF	TRBJ2-7	TRBV6-2/TRBV6-3